This TCR beta chain was sequenced in a study of T-cell reconstitution after alpha-beta-depleted transplantation in children. Overall study results and limits: T cells produced anew were the main source of T-cell counts and diversity one year after transplant.

CDR1 and CDR2 from the germline V gene are SGHRS and YFSETQ. V gave up 5 bases and J gave up 3 bases, with 15 bases separating them. This CDR3 is built from 14 residues. This clonotype was observed at least ten times. Its matching antigen is unknown. The library targeted TCRbeta and was prepared with unique molecular identifiers. TCRdb reanalysed the PCR reads using MiXCR and keeps one entry per CDR3 protein. The sample records 550,000 to 800,000 distinct CDR3 sequences, roughly 13% being singletons. Sequences were derived from PBMCs, sampled before TCRalphabeta/CD19-depleted stem cell transplant. This rearrangement joins TRBV5-1 to TRBJ2-7; possibly TRBD1 for D (5 bases). The clonotype originates from a girl under 10 years old with congenital amegakaryocytic thrombocytopenia, due to receive a stem cell transplant. The CDR3 here is CASRLTTGDYEQYF. DNA for the CDR3: TGCGCCAGCAGACTAACCACAGGAGACTACGAGCAGTACTTC. Full variable domain (missing parts from reference TRBV5-1 and TRBJ2-7): KAGVTQTPRYLIKTRGQQVTLSCSPISGHRSVSWYQQTPGQGLQFLFEYFSETQRNKGNFPGRFSGRQFSNSRSEMNVSTLELGDSALYLCASRLTTGDYEQYFGPGTRLTVT.